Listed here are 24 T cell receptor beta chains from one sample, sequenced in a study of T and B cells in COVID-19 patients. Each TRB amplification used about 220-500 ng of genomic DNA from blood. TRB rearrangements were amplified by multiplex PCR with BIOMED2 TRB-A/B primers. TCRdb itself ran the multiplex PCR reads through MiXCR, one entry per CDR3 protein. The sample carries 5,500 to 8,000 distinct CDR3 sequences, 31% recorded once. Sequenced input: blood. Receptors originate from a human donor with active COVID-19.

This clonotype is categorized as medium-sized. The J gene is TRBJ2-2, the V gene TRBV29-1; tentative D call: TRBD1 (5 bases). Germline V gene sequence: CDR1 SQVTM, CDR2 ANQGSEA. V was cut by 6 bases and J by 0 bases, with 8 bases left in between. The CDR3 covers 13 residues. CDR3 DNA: TGCAGCGTAGGACACACGAACACCGGGGAGCTGTTTTTT. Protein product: CSVGHTNTGELFF.

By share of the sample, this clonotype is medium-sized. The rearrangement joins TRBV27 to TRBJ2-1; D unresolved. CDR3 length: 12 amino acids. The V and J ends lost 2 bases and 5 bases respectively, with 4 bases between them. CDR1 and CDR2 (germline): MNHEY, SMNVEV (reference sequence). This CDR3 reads CASSLGHNEQFF. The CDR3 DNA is TGTGCCAGCAGTTTAGGTCACAATGAGCAGTTCTTC.

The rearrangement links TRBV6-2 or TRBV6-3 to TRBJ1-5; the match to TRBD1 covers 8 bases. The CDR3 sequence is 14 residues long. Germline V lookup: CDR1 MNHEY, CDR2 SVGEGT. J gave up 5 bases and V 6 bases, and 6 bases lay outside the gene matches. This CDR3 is CASRDPGGYQPQHF. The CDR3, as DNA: TGTGCCAGCAGGGACCCAGGGGGCTATCAGCCCCAGCATTTT.

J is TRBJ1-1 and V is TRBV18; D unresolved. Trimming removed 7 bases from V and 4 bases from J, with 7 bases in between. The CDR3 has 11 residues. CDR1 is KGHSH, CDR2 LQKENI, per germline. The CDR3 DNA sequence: TGTGCCAGCTTAGGTAGCACTGAAGCTTTCTTT. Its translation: CASLGSTEAFF. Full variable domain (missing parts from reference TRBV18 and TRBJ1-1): NAGVMQNPRHLVRRRGQEARLRCSPMKGHSHVYWYRQLPEEGLKFMVYLQKENIIDESGMPKERFSAEFPKEGPSILRIQQVVRGDSAAYFCASLGSTEAFFGQGTRLTVV.

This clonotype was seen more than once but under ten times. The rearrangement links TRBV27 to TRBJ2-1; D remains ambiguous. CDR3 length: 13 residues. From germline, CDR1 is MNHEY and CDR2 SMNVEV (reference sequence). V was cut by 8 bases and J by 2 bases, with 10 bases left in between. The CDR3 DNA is TGTGCCAGCCACTTAGGGCCCTACAATGAGCAGTTCTTC. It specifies CASHLGPYNEQFF.

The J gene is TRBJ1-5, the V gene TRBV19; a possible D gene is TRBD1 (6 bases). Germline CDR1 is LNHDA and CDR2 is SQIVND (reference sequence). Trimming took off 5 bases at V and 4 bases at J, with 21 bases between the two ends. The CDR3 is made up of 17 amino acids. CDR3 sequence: CASSPTLDRFGNQPQHF. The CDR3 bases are TGTGCCAGTAGTCCAACCTTAGACAGGTTCGGGAATCAGCCCCAGCATTTT.

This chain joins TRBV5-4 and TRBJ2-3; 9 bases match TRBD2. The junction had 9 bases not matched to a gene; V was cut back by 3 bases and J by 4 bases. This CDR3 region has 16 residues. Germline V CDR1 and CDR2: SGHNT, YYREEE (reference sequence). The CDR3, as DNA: TGTGCCAGCAGCTCCCCGGGCGGGGGGGCCGCAGATACGCAGTATTTT. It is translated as CASSSPGGGAADTQYF.

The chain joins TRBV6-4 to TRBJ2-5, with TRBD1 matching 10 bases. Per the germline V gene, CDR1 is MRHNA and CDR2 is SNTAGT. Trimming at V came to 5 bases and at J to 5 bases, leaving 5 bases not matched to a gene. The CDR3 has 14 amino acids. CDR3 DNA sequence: TGTGCCAGCAGTCCCGGACAGGGGGGTGAGACCCAGTACTTC. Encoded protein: CASSPGQGGETQYF.

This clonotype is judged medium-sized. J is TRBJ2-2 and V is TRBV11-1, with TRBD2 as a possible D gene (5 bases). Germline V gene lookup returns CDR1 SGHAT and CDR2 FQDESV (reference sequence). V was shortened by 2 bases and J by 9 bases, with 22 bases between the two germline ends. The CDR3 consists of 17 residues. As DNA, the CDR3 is TGTGCCAGCAGCTTACGTGTACACACGGGGATGGGGAGGGAGCTGTTTTTT. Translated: CASSLRVHTGMGRELFF.

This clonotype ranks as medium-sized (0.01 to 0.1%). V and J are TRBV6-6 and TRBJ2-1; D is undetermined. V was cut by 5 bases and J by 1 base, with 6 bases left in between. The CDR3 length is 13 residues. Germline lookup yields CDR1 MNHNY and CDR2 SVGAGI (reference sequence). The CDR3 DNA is TGTGCCAGCAGTGACGAATCCTACAATGAGCAGTTCTTC. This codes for CASSDESYNEQFF.

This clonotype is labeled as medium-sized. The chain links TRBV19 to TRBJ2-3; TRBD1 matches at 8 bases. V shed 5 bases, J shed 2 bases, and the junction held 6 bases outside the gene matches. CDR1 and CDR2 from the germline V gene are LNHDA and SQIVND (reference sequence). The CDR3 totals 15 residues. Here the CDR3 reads CASSGGQDFTDTQYF. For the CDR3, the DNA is TGTGCCAGTAGTGGGGGACAGGACTTCACAGATACGCAGTATTTT.

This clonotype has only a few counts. CDR3 region: CASSTQGNSNQPQHF. CDR3 nucleotide sequence: TGTGCCAGTAGTACACAGGGGAATAGCAATCAGCCCCAGCATTTT. The chain carries TRBV19 and TRBJ1-5; 7 bases agree with TRBD1. This CDR3 comprises 15 residues. Germline trimming cut 4 bases from V and 0 bases from J; bases unmatched to any gene: 3. Germline V gene lookup returns CDR1 LNHDA and CDR2 SQIVND (reference sequence).

CDR3 sequence (DNA): TGTGCCAGCAGTGCACCGGGACCCCTCCCGGGCCCTGGGGCCAACGTCCTGACTTTC. It is translated as CASSAPGPLPGPGANVLTF. This sequence joins TRBV6-4 and TRBJ2-6; D tentatively fits TRBD1 or TRBD2 (5 bases each). CDR3 length equals 19 residues. Trimming stripped 4 bases from V and 2 bases from J, with 21 bases between. Per the germline V gene, CDR1 is MRHNA and CDR2 is SNTAGT.

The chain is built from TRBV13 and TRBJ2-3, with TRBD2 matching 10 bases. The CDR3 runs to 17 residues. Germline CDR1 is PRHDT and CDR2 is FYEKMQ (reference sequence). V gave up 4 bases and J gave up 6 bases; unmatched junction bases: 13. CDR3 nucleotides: TGTGCCAGCAGCTCCTGGGAGCTGAGCGGGGGGGCGGATACGCAGTATTTT. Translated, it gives CASSSWELSGGADTQYF. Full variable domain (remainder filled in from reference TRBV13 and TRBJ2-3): AAGVIQSPRHLIKEKRETATLKCYPIPRHDTVYWYQQGPGQDPQFLISFYEKMQSDKGSIPDRFSAQQFSDYHSELNMSSLELGDSALYFCASSSWELSGGADTQYFGPGTRLTVL.

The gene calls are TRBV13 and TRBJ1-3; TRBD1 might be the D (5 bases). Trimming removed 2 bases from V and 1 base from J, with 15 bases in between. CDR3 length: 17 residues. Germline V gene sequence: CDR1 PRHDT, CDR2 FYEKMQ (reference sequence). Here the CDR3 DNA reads TGTGCCAGCAGCTTAAAATGGGGGATGGCTTCTGGAAACACCATATATTTT. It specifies CASSLKWGMASGNTIYF.

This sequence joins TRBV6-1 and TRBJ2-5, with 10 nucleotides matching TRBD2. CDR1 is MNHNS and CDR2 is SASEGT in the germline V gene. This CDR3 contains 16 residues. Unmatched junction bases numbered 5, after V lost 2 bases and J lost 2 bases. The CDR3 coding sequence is TGTGCCAGCAGTGAATTAGCGGGGGGACCTCAAGAGACCCAGTACTTC. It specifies CASSELAGGPQETQYF.

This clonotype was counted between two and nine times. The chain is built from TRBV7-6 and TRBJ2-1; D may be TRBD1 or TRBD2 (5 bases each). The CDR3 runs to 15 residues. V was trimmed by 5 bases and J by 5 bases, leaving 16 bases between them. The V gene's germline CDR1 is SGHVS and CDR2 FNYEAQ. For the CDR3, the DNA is TGTGCCAGCAGCCGCACGAGGGGCGCACACAATGAGCAGTTCTTC. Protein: CASSRTRGAHNEQFF.

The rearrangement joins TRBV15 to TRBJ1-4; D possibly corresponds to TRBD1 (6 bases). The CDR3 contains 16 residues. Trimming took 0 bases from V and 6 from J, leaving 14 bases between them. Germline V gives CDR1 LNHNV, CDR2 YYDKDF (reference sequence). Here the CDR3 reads CATSRDPRGGYEKLFF. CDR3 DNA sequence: TGTGCCACCAGCAGAGACCCCCGGGGGGGCTATGAAAAACTGTTTTTT.

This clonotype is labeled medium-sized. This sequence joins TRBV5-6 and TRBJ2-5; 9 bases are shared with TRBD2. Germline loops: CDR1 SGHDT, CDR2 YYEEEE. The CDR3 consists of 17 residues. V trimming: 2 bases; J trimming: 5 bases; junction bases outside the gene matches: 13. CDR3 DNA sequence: TGTGCCAGCAGCTTTGGGGCGACTAGCGGTGGGAGGGAGACCCAGTACTTC. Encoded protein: CASSFGATSGGRETQYF.

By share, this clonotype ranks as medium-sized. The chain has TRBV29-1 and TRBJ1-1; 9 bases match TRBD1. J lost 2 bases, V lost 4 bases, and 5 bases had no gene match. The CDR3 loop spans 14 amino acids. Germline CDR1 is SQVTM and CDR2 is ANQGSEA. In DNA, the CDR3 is TGCAGCGTTGTGGGGGGACAGGGCAACACTGAAGCTTTCTTT. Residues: CSVVGGQGNTEAFF.

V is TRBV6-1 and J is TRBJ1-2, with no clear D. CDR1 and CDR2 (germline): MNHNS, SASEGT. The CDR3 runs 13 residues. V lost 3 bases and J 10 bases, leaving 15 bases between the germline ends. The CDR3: CASSDVMRWPYTF. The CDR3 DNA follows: TGTGCCAGCAGTGACGTGATGAGGTGGCCCTACACCTTC.

The CDR3 spells CASRGQGGNQPQHF. Written as DNA, the CDR3 is TGTGCCAGCAGGGGACAGGGCGGTAATCAGCCCCAGCATTTT. The J gene is TRBJ1-5, the V gene TRBV6-1, with 9 bases fitting TRBD1. Germline V gene lookup returns CDR1 MNHNS and CDR2 SASEGT. The CDR3 extends over 14 amino acids. The J segment lost 4 bases and the V segment lost 6 bases, leaving 4 bases of the junction unmatched.

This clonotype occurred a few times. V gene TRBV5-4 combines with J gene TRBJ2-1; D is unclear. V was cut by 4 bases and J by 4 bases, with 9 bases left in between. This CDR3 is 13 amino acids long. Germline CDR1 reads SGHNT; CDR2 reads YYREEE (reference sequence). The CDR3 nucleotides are TGTGCCAGCAGCCCCTCCCCATACAATGAGCAGTTCTTC. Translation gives CASSPSPYNEQFF.

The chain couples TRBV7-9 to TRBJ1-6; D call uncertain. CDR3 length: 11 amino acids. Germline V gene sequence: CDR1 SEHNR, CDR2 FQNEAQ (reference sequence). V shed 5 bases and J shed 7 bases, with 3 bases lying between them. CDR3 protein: CASSENSPLHF. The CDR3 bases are TGTGCCAGCAGCGAAAATTCACCCCTCCACTTT.